This T cell receptor beta chain originates from a study of blood T cell repertoires in COVID-19. Study as a whole: COVID-19 samples, acute and convalescent, were from the United States, Italy and Spain. T cells, B-cell-depleted T cells, or PBMCs provided the cDNA or gDNA that served as material.

Methods used by the authors: Quantification of nucleated cells was approximated via reference gene primer amplification. Profiled with immunoSEQ multiplex PCR; TCRdb holds only in-frame clones, not every one. V and J calls and clone size are copied from that table; D and trimming were computed from the DNA. The sample yields some 190,000 clones, 82% seen once. The V and J ends lost 4 bases and 4 bases, in that order; junction bases with no gene match: 6. CDR1 and CDR2 (germline): KGHSH, LQKENI. The CDR3 runs 14 residues. The sequence derives from a woman older than 75 with active or convalescent COVID-19. Specimen: peripheral blood. The rearrangement uses TRBV18 and TRBJ2-5; TRBD1 matches 7 bases. This CDR3 is CASSQTQGLETQYF. The CDR3 region has the DNA TGTGCCAGCTCACAAACACAGGGGTTAGAGACCCAGTACTTC.